Shown below are 13 T cell receptor beta chains from a single sample sequenced in a study of T cells in Graves' hyperthyroidism and ophthalmopathy. RNA transcripts served as the template for amplifying TCR beta CDR3 regions. The HTBI primer set drove a first-round RT-PCR of the TCR CDR3. TCRdb reanalysed the multiplex PCR reads using MiXCR and keeps one entry per CDR3 protein. The repertoire includes hundreds of thousands of distinct CDR3 sequences, roughly 46% of them detected once, and 6.5% to 9% sits in the top ten. Sequencing was performed on peripheral blood or thyroid tissue (not recorded which). The receptor source for this set is an adult man with Graves' disease, either hyperthyroidism or ophthalmopathy (not recorded which).

Points on this clonotype: This is likely a read error, given that the CDR3 carries no conserved phenylalanine or tryptophan at its end. V and J are TRBV10-3 and TRBJ1-1, with TRBD1 matching over 10 bases. The length of the CDR3 is 16 residues. The germline CDR1 and CDR2 sequences are ENHRY and SYGVKD. V lost 6 bases, J lost 1 base, and 8 bases stayed unmatched. As DNA, the CDR3 is TGTGCCATCAGGGGGACAGGGGCAATCCCGAACACTGAAGCTTTCCTT. Encoded protein: CAIRGTGAIPNTEAFL.

The rearrangement links TRBV20-1 to TRBJ2-7; TRBD1 matches 12 bases. The CDR3 is made up of 11 amino acids. After removal of 7 bases from V and 7 bases from J, the junction contained 2 bases not matched to a gene. Germline V gene sequence: CDR1 DFQATT, CDR2 SNEGSKA (reference sequence). CDR3 sequence reads: CSGDRGREQYF. CDR3 sequence (DNA): TGCAGTGGGGACAGGGGGCGTGAGCAGTACTTC.

V and J are TRBV19 and TRBJ1-4, with D uncertain. Per germline, CDR1 LNHDA and CDR2 SQIVND (reference sequence). The CDR3 consists of 15 residues. V lost 9 bases, J lost 0 bases, and 14 bases lay in between. The CDR3 reads CASHDGPATNEKLFF. CDR3 coding DNA: TGTGCCAGCCACGACGGCCCTGCAACTAATGAAAAACTGTTTTTT. The full variable domain, rest sourced from reference TRBV19 and TRBJ1-4, is DGGITQSPKYLFRKEGQNVTLSCEQNLNHDAMYWYRQDPGQGLRLIYYSQIVNDFQKGDIAEGYSVSREKKESFPLTVTSAQKNPTAFYLCASHDGPATNEKLFFGSGTQLSVL.

This chain joins TRBV15 and TRBJ1-1; the D is unclear. V was cut by 3 bases and J by 1 base, with 15 bases left in between. The germline V gene encodes CDR1 LNHNV and CDR2 YYDKDF (reference sequence). The CDR3 has 16 amino acids. The CDR3 DNA sequence: TGTGCCACCAGCAGCTTAGAATACCAGAGGAACACTGAAGCTTTCTTT. Its protein product is CATSSLEYQRNTEAFF. The variable domain in full, with the rest retrieved from reference TRBV15 and TRBJ1-1, is DAMVIQNPRYQVTQFGKPVTLSCSQTLNHNVMYWYQQKSSQAPKLLFHYYDKDFNNEADTPDNFQSRRPNTSFCFLDIRSPGLGDTAMYLCATSSLEYQRNTEAFFGQGTRLTVV.

V and J are TRBV2 and TRBJ1-2; tentatively, D is TRBD1 (5 bases). V lost 6 bases and J 8 bases, leaving 19 bases between the germline ends. The germline gives CDR1 SNHLY, CDR2 FYNNEI. The CDR3 is made up of 14 amino acids. The CDR3 region has the DNA TGTGCCAGCAGCCCTGGGCGCAGGGAAAAAGGCTACACCTTC. It is translated as CASSPGRREKGYTF.

The chain employs TRBV12-5 and TRBJ2-3; 8 nucleotides agree with TRBD1. This CDR3 has 14 amino acids. Unmatched junction bases numbered 3, after V lost 1 base and J lost 6 bases. The V gene's germline CDR1 is LGHNT and CDR2 FRNRAP. As DNA, the CDR3 is TGTGCTAGTGGTTTGGAAGACAGGGGTGATACGCAGTATTTT. As protein: CASGLEDRGDTQYF.

As concerns this clonotype: Mismatch with germline at one junction end may stem from a read error. The J gene is TRBJ2-7, the V gene TRBV7-9; 10 nucleotides match TRBD2. The last part of the DNA fits TRBJ2-1 better; the J call may be wrong. The CDR3 runs to 15 residues. Germline V lookup: CDR1 SEHNR, CDR2 FQNEAQ (reference sequence). The CDR3 sequence: CASILLAGSYNEQFF. Written as DNA, the CDR3 is TGTGCCAGCATCTTACTAGCGGGGTCCTACAATGAGCAGTTCTTC.

This clonotype occurred many times. This chain connects TRBV9 to TRBJ1-6, with 11 bases aligning to TRBD1. The J segment lost 10 bases and the V segment lost 5 bases, leaving 5 bases of the junction unmatched. Germline CDR1 and CDR2: SGDLS and YYNGEE. The CDR3 consists of 14 residues. CDR3 nucleotides: TGTGCCAGCAGTGGGGACAGGGGGAACTCACCCCTCCACTTT. This gives the protein CASSGDRGNSPLHF.

This clonotype was observed once. The chain recombines TRBV5-6 with TRBJ2-7, with TRBD1 matching 7 bases. The CDR3 is made up of 14 amino acids. CDR1 and CDR2 (germline): SGHDT, YYEEEE. Trimming removed 4 bases from V and 3 bases from J; junction bases left unmatched: 7. This CDR3 is CASSGTETLYEQYF. CDR3 bases: TGTGCCAGCAGCGGGACAGAAACTCTCTACGAGCAGTACTTC.

This clonotype was seen ten or more times. The chain has TRBV11-3 and TRBJ1-1; no definite D call. Germline V gene data show CDR1 as SGHNT and CDR2 as YENEEA. Deletions cut 0 bases from V and 7 bases from J, with 12 bases between. This CDR3 contains 14 residues. CDR3 loop: CASSLDRQTVEAFF. In DNA, the CDR3 is TGTGCCAGCAGCTTAGATCGCCAAACGGTTGAAGCTTTCTTT.

As for this clonotype: Given a much more abundant clone one base away, this may be a read error. V gene TRBV2 combines with J gene TRBJ2-7, with 9 bases lining up with TRBD1. The CDR3 has 14 amino acids. Germline V gene data show CDR1 as SNHLY and CDR2 as FYNNEI. CDR3 coding DNA: TGTGCCAGCAGTTTGCCGGGACAGGGTTACGAGCAGCACTTC. Its translation is CASSLPGQGYEQHF.

This clonotype was picked up many times. The rearrangement joins TRBV4-2 to TRBJ2-7; D unresolved. In germline, CDR1 is LGHNA, CDR2 YNFKEQ. The CDR3 consists of 14 residues. Trimming stripped 3 bases from V and 0 bases from J, with 9 bases between. The CDR3 DNA reads as TGTGCCAGCAGCCAGGAGTACAACTCCTACGAGCAGTACTTC. It encodes CASSQEYNSYEQYF.

This chain connects TRBV7-8 to TRBJ2-1; D call uncertain. The V end was cut by 4 bases, the J end by 15 bases, with 16 bases between. Germline values: CDR1 SGHVS, CDR2 FQNEAQ. This CDR3 has 12 residues. The CDR3 loop is CASSSPGRESFF. Written as DNA, the CDR3 is TGTGCCAGCAGCTCCCCGGGTAGGGAATCGTTCTTC.